This note documents a single TCR beta chain sequence. Original processing methods: The assay estimated nucleated cells by amplifying reference gene primers. Only in-frame clones appear in the TCRdb table, and some are missing; sequencing was by immunoSEQ multiplex PCR. The V and J calls and clone size were taken over from that table, and D and trimming were inferred from the DNA. In the table there are 200,000 to 250,000 clones, around four fifths of which are singletons. The germline V gene encodes CDR1 SGHKS and CDR2 YYEKEE (reference sequence). V shed 0 bases and J 5 bases; nucleotides not matched to a gene: 3. This CDR3 has 14 residues. The data were obtained in a study of blood T cell repertoires in COVID-19. Study as a whole: Sample material is recorded as cDNA or gDNA derived from T cells, B-cell-depleted T cells, or PBMCs.

V gene TRBV5-5 combines with J gene TRBJ2-3; TRBD2 agrees at 7 bases. The specimen sequenced was peripheral blood. The sequence was obtained from a man in his fifties with active or convalescent COVID-19. The DNA for the CDR3 is TGTGCCAGCAGCTTGGCTAGCGGTGTAGATACGCAGTATTTT. It is translated as CASSLASGVDTQYF.